A selection of T cell receptor beta chains follows, all from one sample in a study of cytomegalovirus exposure and HLA in healthy donors. Data came from immunoSEQ multiplex PCR; TCRdb stores just in-frame clones and leaves some out. Among about 130,000 clones, roughly 90% were seen once, and the ten largest hold roughly 2%. The sequencing input was PBMCs. The receptors here all came from a woman aged 18-35 years in good health and CMV-seronegative. The CDR3 runs from the conserved cysteine through the conserved F or W. D genes are given only for firm matches. Rows may omit the clone size; those that give it use once, few, many or a size class.

clone size,D gene,J gene,V gene,CDR3 protein,CDR3 DNA
.,TRBD1,TRBJ2-7,TRBV2,CASQSTGGDYEQYF,TGTGCCAGCCAGTCGACAGGGGGGGACTACGAGCAGTACTTC
few,TRBD1,TRBJ2-7,TRBV19,CASSIAGQGYEQYF,TGTGCCAGTAGTATAGCGGGACAGGGGTACGAGCAGTACTTC
.,.,TRBJ1-3,TRBV9,CASSVGRGPTSGNTIYF,TGTGCCAGCAGCGTAGGTAGAGGGCCGACCTCTGGAAACACCATATATTTT
.,TRBD2,TRBJ2-1,TRBV4-1,CASSQGGGRLISDEQFF,TGCGCCAGCAGCCAAGGTGGCGGGAGGTTGATTTCGGATGAGCAGTTCTTC
.,TRBD2,TRBJ2-7,TRBV2,CASSETGGSFYEQYF,TGTGCCAGCAGTGAAACCGGCGGGAGCTTCTACGAGCAGTACTTC
.,.,TRBJ2-6,TRBV30,CAWIPRGTSPRKYSGANVLTF,TGTGCCTGGATCCCCAGGGGGACTTCTCCAAGAAAATACTCTGGGGCCAACGTCCTGACTTTC
.,.,TRBJ2-7,TRBV7-2,CASSFRENEQYF,TGTGCCAGCAGCTTCAGGGAAAACGAGCAGTACTTC
.,TRBD1,TRBJ2-5,TRBV5-4,CASSRPGGMEGQETQYF,TGTGCCAGCAGCAGGCCAGGGGGCATGGAGGGGCAAGAGACCCAGTACTTC
.,.,TRBJ2-3,TRBV23-1,CASSHSRDSGTDTQYF,TGCGCCAGCAGTCACTCGAGGGATTCAGGCACAGATACGCAGTATTTT
.,TRBD2,TRBJ2-5,TRBV10-3,CAINSGSGETQYF,TGTGCCATCAATAGCGGGAGTGGAGAGACCCAGTACTTC
once,.,TRBJ2-2,TRBV19,CASKTGTEPGELFF,TGTGCCAGTAAGACGGGAACGGAACCCGGGGAGCTGTTTTTT
.,.,TRBJ2-1,TRBV11-3,CASSLASASVEQFF,TGTGCCAGCAGCTTAGCCAGCGCTAGCGTAGAGCAGTTCTTC
.,.,TRBJ1-3,TRBV27,CASSLSSGSGNTIYF,TGTGCCAGCAGTTTGAGTTCTGGCTCTGGAAACACCATATATTTT
.,TRBD2,TRBJ2-1,TRBV9,CASSKLAGGEQFF,TGTGCCAGCAGCAAGCTAGCGGGAGGGGAGCAGTTCTTC
.,TRBD2,TRBJ2-5,TRBV5-1,CASSLGRGLETQYF,TGCGCCAGCAGCTTGGGGCGGGGGTTAGAGACCCAGTACTTC
.,.,TRBJ1-4,TRBV7-8,CASSLGDIATATNEKLFF,TGTGCCAGCAGCCTTGGGGACATAGCGACTGCAACTAATGAAAAACTGTTTTTT
.,.,TRBJ2-7,TRBV7-8,CASTITRLTGEQYF,TGTGCCAGTACCATTACTAGGCTAACGGGGGAGCAGTACTTC
few,.,TRBJ1-2,TRBV19,CASSKAGDGYTF,TGTGCCAGTAGTAAGGCAGGCGATGGCTACACCTTC
.,TRBD2,TRBJ2-3,TRBV27,CASSSSGPHTQYF,TGTGCCAGCAGTTCTAGCGGGCCGCATACGCAGTATTTT
once,.,TRBJ1-2,TRBV2,CASSEQEGPYGYTF,TGTGCCAGCAGTGAACAAGAGGGCCCCTATGGCTACACCTTC
.,TRBD2,TRBJ2-1,TRBV5-4,CASSPLAGGYYNEQFF,TGTGCCAGCAGCCCGCTAGCGGGAGGATACTACAATGAGCAGTTCTTC
.,.,TRBJ2-3,TRBV5-1,CASSLVAGTDTQYF,TGCGCCAGCAGCTTGGTGGCGGGCACAGATACGCAGTATTTT
.,TRBD2,TRBJ2-2,TRBV10-3,CAIRPGLGGTGELFF,TGTGCCATCAGACCGGGACTAGGGGGCACCGGGGAGCTGTTTTTT
once,.,TRBJ1-3,TRBV19,CASSITGGNTIYF,TGTGCCAGTAGTATCACAGGGGGAAACACCATATATTTT
.,TRBD1,TRBJ2-7,TRBV19,CASSFDRTGGYEQYF,TGTGCCAGTAGTTTCGATAGGACAGGGGGTTACGAGCAGTACTTC
.,.,TRBJ1-1,TRBV7-9,CASSFPGGGGNTEAFF,TGTGCCAGCAGCTTCCCCGGGGGAGGGGGGAACACTGAAGCTTTCTTT
.,.,TRBJ2-5,TRBV5-1,CASSLEGVAWETQYF,TGCGCCAGCAGCTTGGAGGGGGTGGCCTGGGAGACCCAGTACTTC
.,TRBD1,TRBJ2-7,TRBV5-4,CASSQLTGPTLTITYEQYF,TGTGCCAGCAGCCAATTGACAGGGCCGACCTTAACCATAACCTACGAGCAGTACTTC
.,TRBD2,TRBJ2-5,TRBV10-3,CATRGGASWETQYF,TGTGCCACTCGGGGGGGGGCGTCGTGGGAGACCCAGTACTTC